A single T cell receptor beta chain is shown here with its context. Study processing details: Quantification of nucleated cells was approximated via reference gene primer amplification. Method: immunoSEQ multiplex PCR; TCRdb's copy keeps in-frame clones and lacks some. Clonal size and the V and J genes are those of that table, whereas D and trimming came from the DNA. The sample lists 50,000 to 85,000 clones, just under 80% occurring once. Germline loops: CDR1 LGHDT, CDR2 YNNKEL (reference sequence). The CDR3 is made up of 16 amino acids. J was trimmed by 3 bases and V by 0 bases; bases with no gene match: 7. This sample is part of a study of blood T cell repertoires in COVID-19. Overall study: The study drew acute and convalescent COVID-19 samples from the United States, Italy and Spain. The cDNA or gDNA used as material had been derived from T cells, B-cell-depleted T cells, or PBMCs.

This rearrangement joins TRBV3-1 (or the pseudogene TRBV3-2) to TRBJ1-1; 7 bases are a match to TRBD1. The sequenced material came from peripheral blood. This TCR was sampled from a human donor in a cohort sampled during active COVID-19. CDR3 DNA: TGTGCCAGCAGCCAAGATGCAGAGGGGGCGGACACTGAAGCTTTCTTT. Its translation: CASSQDAEGADTEAFF.